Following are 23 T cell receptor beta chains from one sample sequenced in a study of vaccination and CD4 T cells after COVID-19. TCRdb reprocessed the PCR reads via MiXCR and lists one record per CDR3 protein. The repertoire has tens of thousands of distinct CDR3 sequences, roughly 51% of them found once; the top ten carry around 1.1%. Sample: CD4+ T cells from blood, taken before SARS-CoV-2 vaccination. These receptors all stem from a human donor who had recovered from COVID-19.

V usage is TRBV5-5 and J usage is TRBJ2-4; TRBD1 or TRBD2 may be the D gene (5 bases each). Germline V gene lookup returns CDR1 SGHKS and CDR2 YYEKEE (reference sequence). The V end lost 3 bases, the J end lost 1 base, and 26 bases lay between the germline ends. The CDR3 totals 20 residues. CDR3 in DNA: TGTGCCAGCAGCTCTAGACGGGATTACAGGAGAATCGGGGCCAAAAACATTCAGTACTTC. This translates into CASSSRRDYRRIGAKNIQYF.

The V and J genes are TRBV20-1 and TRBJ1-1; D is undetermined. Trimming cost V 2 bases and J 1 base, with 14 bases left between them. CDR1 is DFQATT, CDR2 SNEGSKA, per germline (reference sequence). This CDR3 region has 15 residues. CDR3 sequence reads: CSARSTLRANTEAFF. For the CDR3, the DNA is TGCAGTGCTAGATCCACTTTGAGGGCGAACACTGAAGCTTTCTTT.

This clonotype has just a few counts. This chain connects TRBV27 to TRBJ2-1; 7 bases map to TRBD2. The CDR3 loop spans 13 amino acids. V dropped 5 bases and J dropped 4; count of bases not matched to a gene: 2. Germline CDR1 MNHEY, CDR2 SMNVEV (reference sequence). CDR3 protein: CASSGREYNEQFF. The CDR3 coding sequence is TGTGCCAGCAGTGGGCGGGAGTACAATGAGCAGTTCTTC.

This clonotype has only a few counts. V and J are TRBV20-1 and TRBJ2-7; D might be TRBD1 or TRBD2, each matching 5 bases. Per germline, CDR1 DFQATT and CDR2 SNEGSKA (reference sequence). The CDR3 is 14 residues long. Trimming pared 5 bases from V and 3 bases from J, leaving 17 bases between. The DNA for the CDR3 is TGCAGTGCTTATACCGGGACGACCGACTACGAGCAGTACTTC. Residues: CSAYTGTTDYEQYF.

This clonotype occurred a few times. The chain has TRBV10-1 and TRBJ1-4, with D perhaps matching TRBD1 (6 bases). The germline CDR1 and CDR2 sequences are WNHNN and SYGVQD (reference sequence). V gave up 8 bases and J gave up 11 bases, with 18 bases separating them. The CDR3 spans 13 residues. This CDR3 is CASGGGDRLKLFF. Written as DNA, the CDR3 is TGCGCCAGCGGGGGCGGGGACCGGCTTAAACTGTTTTTT.

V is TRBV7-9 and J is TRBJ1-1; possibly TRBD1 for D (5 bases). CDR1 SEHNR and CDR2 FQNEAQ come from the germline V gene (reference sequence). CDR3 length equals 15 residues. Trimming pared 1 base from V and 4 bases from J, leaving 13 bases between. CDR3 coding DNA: TGTGCCAGCAGCTTAGATCGGGGCCCCGCCACTGAAGCTTTCTTT. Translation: CASSLDRGPATEAFF.

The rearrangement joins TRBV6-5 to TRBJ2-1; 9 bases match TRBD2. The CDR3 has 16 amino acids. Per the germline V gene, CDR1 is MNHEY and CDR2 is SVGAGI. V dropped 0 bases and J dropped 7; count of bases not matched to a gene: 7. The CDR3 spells CASSYSVLAGANEQFF. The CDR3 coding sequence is TGTGCCAGCAGTTACTCGGTATTAGCGGGAGCTAATGAGCAGTTCTTC.

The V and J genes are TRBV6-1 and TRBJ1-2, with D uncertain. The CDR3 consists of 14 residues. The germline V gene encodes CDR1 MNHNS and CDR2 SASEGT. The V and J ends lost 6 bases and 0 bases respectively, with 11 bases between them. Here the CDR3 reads CASSPAVSNYGYTF. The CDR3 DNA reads TGTGCCAGCAGCCCAGCGGTCTCTAACTATGGCTACACCTTC.

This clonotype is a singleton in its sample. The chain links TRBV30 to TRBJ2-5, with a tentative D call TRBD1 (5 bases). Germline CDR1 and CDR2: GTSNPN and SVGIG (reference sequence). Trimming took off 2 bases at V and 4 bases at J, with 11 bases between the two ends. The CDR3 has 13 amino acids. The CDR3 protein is CAWSQRGGETQYF. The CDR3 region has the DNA TGTGCCTGGAGTCAAAGGGGCGGAGAGACCCAGTACTTC.

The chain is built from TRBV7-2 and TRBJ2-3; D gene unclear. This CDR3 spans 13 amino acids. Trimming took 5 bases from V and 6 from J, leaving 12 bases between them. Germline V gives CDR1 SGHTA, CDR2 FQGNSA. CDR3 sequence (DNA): TGTGCCAGCAGCCTCCCGGTTCGGGATACGCAGTATTTT. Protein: CASSLPVRDTQYF.

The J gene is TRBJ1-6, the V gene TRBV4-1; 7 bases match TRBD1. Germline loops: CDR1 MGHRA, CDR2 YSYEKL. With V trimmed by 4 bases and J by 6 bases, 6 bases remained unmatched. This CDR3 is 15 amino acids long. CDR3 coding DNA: TGCGCCAGCAGCCGAACAGGGGACGGTAATTCACCCCTCCACTTT. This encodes CASSRTGDGNSPLHF.

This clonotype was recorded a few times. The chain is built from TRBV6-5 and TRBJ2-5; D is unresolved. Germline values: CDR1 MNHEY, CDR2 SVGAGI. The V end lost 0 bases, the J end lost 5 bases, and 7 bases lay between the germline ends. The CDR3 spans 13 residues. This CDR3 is CASSYSWRETQYF. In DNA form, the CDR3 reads TGTGCCAGCAGTTACTCGTGGCGGGAGACCCAGTACTTC.

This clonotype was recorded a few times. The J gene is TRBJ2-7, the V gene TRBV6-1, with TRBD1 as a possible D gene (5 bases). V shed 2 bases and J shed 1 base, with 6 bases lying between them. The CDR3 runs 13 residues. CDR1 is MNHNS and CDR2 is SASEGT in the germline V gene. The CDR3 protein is CASSERGSYEQYF. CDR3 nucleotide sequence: TGTGCCAGCAGTGAAAGGGGTTCCTACGAGCAGTACTTC.

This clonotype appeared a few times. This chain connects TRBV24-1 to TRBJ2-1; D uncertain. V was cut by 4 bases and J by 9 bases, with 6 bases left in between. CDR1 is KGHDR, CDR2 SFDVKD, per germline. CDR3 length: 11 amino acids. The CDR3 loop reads CATSDFGEQFF. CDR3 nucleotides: TGTGCCACCAGTGACTTCGGTGAGCAGTTCTTC.

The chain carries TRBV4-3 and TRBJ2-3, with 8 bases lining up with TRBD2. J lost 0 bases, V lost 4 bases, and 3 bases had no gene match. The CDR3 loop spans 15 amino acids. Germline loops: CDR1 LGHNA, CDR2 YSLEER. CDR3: CASSPLAGSTDTQYF. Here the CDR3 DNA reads TGCGCCAGCAGCCCATTAGCGGGGAGCACAGATACGCAGTATTTT.

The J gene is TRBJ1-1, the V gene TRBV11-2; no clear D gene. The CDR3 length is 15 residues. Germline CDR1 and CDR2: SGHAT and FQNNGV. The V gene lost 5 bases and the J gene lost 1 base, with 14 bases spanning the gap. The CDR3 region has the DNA TGTGCCAGCAGCCCAGACGATGGCCGGAACACTGAAGCTTTCTTT. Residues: CASSPDDGRNTEAFF.

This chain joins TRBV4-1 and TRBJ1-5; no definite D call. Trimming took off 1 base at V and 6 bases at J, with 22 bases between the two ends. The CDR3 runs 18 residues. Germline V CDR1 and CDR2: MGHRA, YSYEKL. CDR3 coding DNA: TGCGCCAGCAGCCAAGTCGACATGGGCATGAGCGCGGGTCAGCCCCAGCATTTT. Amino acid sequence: CASSQVDMGMSAGQPQHF.

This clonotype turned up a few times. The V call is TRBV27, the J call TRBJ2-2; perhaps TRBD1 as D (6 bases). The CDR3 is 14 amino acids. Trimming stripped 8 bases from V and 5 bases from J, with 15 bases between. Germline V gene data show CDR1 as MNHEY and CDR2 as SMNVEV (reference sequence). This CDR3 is CASASQGWTGELFF. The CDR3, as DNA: TGTGCCAGCGCCTCCCAGGGGTGGACCGGGGAGCTGTTTTTT.

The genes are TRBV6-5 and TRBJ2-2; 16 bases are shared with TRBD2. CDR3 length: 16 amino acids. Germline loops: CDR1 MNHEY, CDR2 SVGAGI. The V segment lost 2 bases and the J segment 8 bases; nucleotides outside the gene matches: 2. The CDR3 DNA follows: TGTGCCAGCAGTTACGGGACTAGCGGGAGGGCTGGGGAGCTGTTTTTT. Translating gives CASSYGTSGRAGELFF.

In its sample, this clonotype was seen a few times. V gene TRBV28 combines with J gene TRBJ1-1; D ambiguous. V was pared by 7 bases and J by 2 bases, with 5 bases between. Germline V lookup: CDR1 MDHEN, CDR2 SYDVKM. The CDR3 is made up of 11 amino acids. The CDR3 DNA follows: TGTGCCAGCAAGGATAACACTGAAGCTTTCTTT. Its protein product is CASKDNTEAFF.

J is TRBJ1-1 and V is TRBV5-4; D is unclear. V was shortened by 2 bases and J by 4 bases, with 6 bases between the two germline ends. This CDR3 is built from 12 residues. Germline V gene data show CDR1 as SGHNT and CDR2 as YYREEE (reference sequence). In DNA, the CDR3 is TGTGCCAGCAGCTTAAAGGGCACTGAAGCTTTCTTT. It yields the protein CASSLKGTEAFF. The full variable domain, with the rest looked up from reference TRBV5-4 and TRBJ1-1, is ETGVTQSPTHLIKTRGQQVTLRCSSQSGHNTVSWYQQALGQGPQFIFQYYREEENGRGNFPPRFSGLQFPNYSSELNVNALELDDSALYLCASSLKGTEAFFGQGTRLTVV.

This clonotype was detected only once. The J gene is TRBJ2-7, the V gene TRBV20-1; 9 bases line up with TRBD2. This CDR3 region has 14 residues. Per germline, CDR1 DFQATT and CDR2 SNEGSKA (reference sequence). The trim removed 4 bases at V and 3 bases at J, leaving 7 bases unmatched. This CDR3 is CSATSGKRVYEQYF. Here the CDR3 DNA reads TGCAGTGCTACTAGCGGGAAAAGGGTCTACGAGCAGTACTTC.

Here the CDR3 reads CASSRRGLAGGPKQKNDEQFF. The CDR3 bases are TGTGCCAGCAGCCGACGGGGGCTAGCGGGAGGGCCGAAACAAAAAAACGATGAGCAGTTCTTC. The chain couples TRBV7-3 to TRBJ2-1; 12 bases line up with TRBD2. The CDR3 spans 21 residues. Unmatched junction bases numbered 25, after V lost 5 bases and J lost 8 bases. Germline-derived CDR1 and CDR2 are SGHTA and FQGTGA. The whole variable domain, remainder taken from reference TRBV7-3 and TRBJ2-1, is GAGVSQTPSNKVTEKGKYVELRCDPISGHTALYWYRQSLGQGPEFLIYFQGTGAADDSGLPNDRFFAVRPEGSVSTLKIQRTERGDSAVYLCASSRRGLAGGPKQKNDEQFFGPGTRLTVL.